These 26 T cell receptor beta chains were all obtained from the same sample, sequenced in a study of blood T cells in healthy people across ages. Primed by a sample-barcoded 5' primer and a J-beta primer mix, a second PCR proceeded for about 7 to 11 cycles. A single record per CDR3 protein comes from TCRdb applying MiXCR to the 5' RACE reads. The data hold about 680,000 distinct CDR3 sequences, with 49% observed a single time. The specimen was blood. All receptors derive from a woman in her sixties in good health.

This clonotype was seen many times. This CDR3 reads CASSQDTSYEQYF. The CDR3 region has the DNA TGCGCCAGCAGCCAAGACACCTCCTACGAGCAGTACTTC. The chain is built from TRBV4-3 and TRBJ2-7; D is unresolved. There are 13 residues in the CDR3. Per germline, CDR1 LGHNA and CDR2 YSLEER. The V and J ends lost 0 bases and 0 bases respectively, with 3 bases between them.

This clonotype came up once. The chain joins TRBV10-3 to TRBJ1-6; 10 nucleotides agree with TRBD1. Germline V gene lookup returns CDR1 ENHRY and CDR2 SYGVKD. Unmatched junction bases numbered 5, after V lost 10 bases and J lost 8 bases. The CDR3 loop spans 13 amino acids. Written as DNA, the CDR3 is TGTGCCACTACCGGGACAGGGGATTCACCCCTCCACTTT. Protein sequence: CATTGTGDSPLHF.

The genes are TRBV12-3 or TRBV12-4 and TRBJ1-5; no clear D gene. The V and J ends lost 2 bases and 0 bases respectively, with 8 bases between them. CDR3 length: 15 residues. The CDR3 region has the DNA TGTGCCAGCAGTTTAAAGGGAGTTAGCAATCAGCCCCAGCATTTT. Translating gives CASSLKGVSNQPQHF.

In this sample, this clonotype turned up a few times. The genes are TRBV20-1 and TRBJ2-7, with TRBD1 matching 7 bases. Germline V gene lookup returns CDR1 DFQATT and CDR2 SNEGSKA (reference sequence). Trimming removed 1 base from V and 0 bases from J; junction bases left unmatched: 3. The CDR3 runs to 14 residues. CDR3 loop: CSARGDRASYEQYF. The CDR3 DNA sequence: TGCAGTGCTAGAGGAGACAGGGCCTCCTACGAGCAGTACTTC.

The DNA of the CDR3 is TGTGCCAGCAGCTTAGGAGGGCTAGCGGGAGGAGTAGGAGAGACCCAGTACTTC. Its translation is CASSLGGLAGGVGETQYF. The V call is TRBV7-2, the J call TRBJ2-5, with TRBD2 matching over 11 bases. The V gene's germline CDR1 is SGHTA and CDR2 FQGNSA. V lost 1 base and J lost 4; bases outside the gene matches: 11. The CDR3 length is 18 residues.

The table lists this clonotype with a few counts. The chain recombines TRBV11-1 with TRBJ2-5; 13 positions match TRBD2. CDR3 length equals 21 residues. Germline V gene sequence: CDR1 SGHAT, CDR2 FQDESV (reference sequence). The V gene end was trimmed by 2 bases and the J gene end by 3 bases; junction bases not matched to a gene: 18. The CDR3: CASSLKRQAGTSGMRKETQYF. DNA of the CDR3: TGTGCCAGCAGCTTAAAGCGTCAGGCCGGGACTAGCGGGATGAGGAAAGAGACCCAGTACTTC. Using reference TRBV11-1 and TRBJ2-5 for the parts outside the CDR3, the full variable domain is EAEVAQSPRYKITEKSQAVAFWCDPISGHATLYWYRQILGQGPELLVQFQDESVVDDSQLPKDRFSAERLKGVDSTLKIQPAELGDSAMYLCASSLKRQAGTSGMRKETQYFGPGTRLLVL.

CDR3 sequence: CSALAGKYNEQYF. The CDR3 DNA is TGCAGTGCGTTAGCGGGAAAGTACAATGAGCAGTACTTC. This sequence joins TRBV20-1 and TRBJ2-1, with TRBD2 matching 8 bases. The DNA end is a closer match to TRBJ2-7, so the J assignment may be wrong. Germline V gives CDR1 DFQATT, CDR2 SNEGSKA (reference sequence). The CDR3 runs 13 residues.

For this clonotype: The junction does not match germline at one end; this may be a read error. This rearrangement joins TRBV20-1 to TRBJ2-3, with TRBD2 matching over 9 bases. CDR3 size: 16 residues. Germline V CDR1 and CDR2: DFQATT, SNEGSKA (reference sequence). The CDR3 DNA follows: TGCAGTGCCACCGACAGGCAGACTAGCGGTACAGATGCGCAGTATTTT. It yields the protein CSATDRQTSGTDAQYF.

Notes on this clonotype: A read error may be the cause here, since a much bigger clone is one base away. The chain uses TRBV4-2 and TRBJ2-5, with TRBD1 matching over 8 bases. Looked up from germline, CDR1 is LGHNA and CDR2 is YNFKEQ. This CDR3 has 16 residues. The CDR3: CACSQDPTGGRETQYF. The CDR3, as DNA: TGTGCCTGCAGCCAAGATCCCACAGGGGGAAGGGAGACCCAGTACTTC.

This clonotype has a handful of counts. The chain has TRBV5-1 and TRBJ1-2; 7 bases are a match to TRBD1. V was clipped by 1 base and J by 4 bases; unmatched bases: 4. The germline CDR1 and CDR2 sequences are SGHRS and YFSETQ. The CDR3 contains 14 residues. CDR3: CASSLTTGIYGYTF. The DNA for the CDR3 is TGCGCCAGCAGCTTGACGACAGGGATCTATGGCTACACCTTC.

The J gene is TRBJ2-5, the V gene TRBV6-5, with D perhaps matching TRBD1 (6 bases). The assigned J gene may be wrong: the sequence end matches TRBJ2-7 better. In germline, CDR1 is MNHEY, CDR2 SVGAGI. The CDR3 runs 19 residues. CDR3 nucleotide sequence: TGTGCCAGCAGTTACTCTAGTCCCTCTTACAGGGAGAAAGGGTACGAGCAGTACTTC. Its protein is CASSYSSPSYREKGYEQYF.

This clonotype appeared a few times. The chain carries TRBV4-3 and TRBJ2-3; 9 bases fit TRBD2. The ends lost 0 bases at V and 0 bases at J; junction bases unmatched: 16. Germline loops: CDR1 LGHNA, CDR2 YSLEER. The CDR3 loop spans 21 amino acids. CDR3 in amino acids: CASSQETNLAGVVSSTDTQYF. CDR3 DNA sequence: TGCGCCAGCAGCCAAGAAACGAACTTAGCGGGAGTTGTGTCTAGCACAGATACGCAGTATTTT.

The chain uses TRBV30 and TRBJ1-2, with 8 bases matching TRBD1. V shed 3 bases, J shed 6 bases, and the junction held 12 bases outside the gene matches. The CDR3 extends over 15 amino acids. Germline V lookup: CDR1 GTSNPN, CDR2 SVGIG (reference sequence). The CDR3 DNA reads TGTGCCTGGAGGGAATACAGGGGGGTCAACAATGGCTACACCTTC. It encodes CAWREYRGVNNGYTF. Filled out from reference TRBV30 and TRBJ1-2, the complete variable domain reads SQTIHQWPATLVQPVGSPLSLECTVEGTSNPNLYWYRQAAGRGLQLLFYSVGIGQISSEVPQNLSASRPQDRQFILSSKKLLLSDSGFYLCAWREYRGVNNGYTFGSGTRLTVV.

This rearrangement joins TRBV7-9 to TRBJ2-1; D might be TRBD2 (6 bases). CDR3 size: 18 residues. V gave up 4 bases and J gave up 1 base, with 20 bases separating them. Per the germline V gene, CDR1 is SEHNR and CDR2 is FQNEAQ (reference sequence). CDR3 bases: TGTGCCAGCAGCTATATGGGGGGTCCGGGCAAATCCTACAATGAGCAGTTCTTC. Translating gives CASSYMGGPGKSYNEQFF.

The rearrangement joins TRBV6-5 to TRBJ2-3; perhaps TRBD1 as D (5 bases). The CDR3 contains 18 residues. Trimming shortened V by 2 bases and J by 5 bases, and 23 bases separated the two germline ends. Germline assignment: CDR1 MNHEY and CDR2 SVGAGI. In nucleotides, the CDR3 is TGTGCCAGCAGTTACCCTATCAGGGAATCTAACACCAGAGATACGCAGTATTTT. Its translation is CASSYPIRESNTRDTQYF.

V gene TRBV4-2 combines with J gene TRBJ2-7, with D perhaps TRBD1 (6 bases). The CDR3 loop spans 15 amino acids. Trimming took 0 bases from V and 2 from J, leaving 11 bases between them. The germline gives CDR1 LGHNA, CDR2 YNFKEQ. The CDR3 is CASSQDTDSAYEQYF. CDR3 coding DNA: TGTGCCAGCAGCCAAGATACGGACAGCGCCTACGAGCAGTACTTC.

The V gene is TRBV5-1, the J gene TRBJ1-2, with TRBD1 matching 9 bases. The CDR3 has 15 residues. Germline loops: CDR1 SGHRS, CDR2 YFSETQ. Trimming removed 4 bases from V and 8 bases from J; junction bases left unmatched: 12. The CDR3 loop reads CASSPRGQGIGGYTF. DNA for the CDR3: TGCGCCAGCAGCCCGAGGGGACAGGGAATAGGAGGCTACACCTTC. Supplemented by reference TRBV5-1 and TRBJ1-2, the full variable domain reads KAGVTQTPRYLIKTRGQQVTLSCSPISGHRSVSWYQQTPGQGLQFLFEYFSETQRNKGNFPGRFSGRQFSNSRSEMNVSTLELGDSALYLCASSPRGQGIGGYTFGSGTRLTVV.

This CDR3 reads CSVGSWGGIQAYNEQYF. The CDR3 nucleotides read TGCAGCGTAGGGTCTTGGGGCGGGATTCAAGCCTACAATGAGCAGTACTTC. The chain combines TRBV29-1 with TRBJ2-5, with D tentatively TRBD2 (6 bases). Trimming took off 6 bases at V and 11 bases at J, with 34 bases between the two ends. CDR1 and CDR2 from the germline V gene are SQVTM and ANQGSEA. CDR3 size: 17 residues.

This clonotype turned up a few times. The gene calls are TRBV15 and TRBJ2-1; 9 nucleotides align to TRBD2. CDR1 and CDR2 (germline): LNHNV, YYDKDF (reference sequence). Trimming at V came to 2 bases and at J to 0 bases, leaving 5 bases not matched to a gene. The CDR3 loop spans 17 amino acids. As DNA, the CDR3 is TGTGCCACCAGCAGAAATCTAGCGGGGTTCTCCTACAATGAGCAGTTCTTC. It translates to CATSRNLAGFSYNEQFF.

The gene calls are TRBV29-1 and TRBJ2-2, with D tentatively TRBD2 (6 bases). This CDR3 has 13 residues. Per the germline V gene, CDR1 is SQVTM and CDR2 is ANQGSEA. V lost 1 base, J lost 6 bases, and 9 bases lay in between. In DNA form, the CDR3 reads TGCAGCGTTGAAGTGAGGGAGGCCGGGGAGCTGTTTTTT. Translating it yields CSVEVREAGELFF.

V gene TRBV2 combines with J gene TRBJ1-2; unclear D gene. V was shortened by 4 bases and J by 4 bases, with 7 bases between the two germline ends. The CDR3 runs to 12 residues. Germline assignment: CDR1 SNHLY and CDR2 FYNNEI. Here the CDR3 DNA reads TGTGCCAGCAGTGTCTCGGCCTATGGCTACACCTTC. This gives the protein CASSVSAYGYTF.

This clonotype was counted only a few times. The V call is TRBV28, the J call TRBJ2-7; the match to TRBD2 covers 8 bases. The CDR3 consists of 14 residues. Trimming removed 8 bases from V and 3 bases from J; junction bases left unmatched: 9. Germline CDR1 reads MDHEN; CDR2 reads SYDVKM. CDR3 coding DNA: TGTGCCAGCGAGAAGGGGACTAGGCGCTACGAGCAGTACTTC. Translated, it gives CASEKGTRRYEQYF.

The chain links TRBV12-3 or TRBV12-4 to TRBJ2-1; no firm D call. Trimming took 8 bases from V and 9 from J, leaving 23 bases between them. The CDR3 runs to 15 residues. The CDR3 DNA reads as TGTGCCAGCTCAATCCTAACCCAGCGAACGGGTGAGCAGTTCTTC. Its protein product is CASSILTQRTGEQFF.

A note on this clonotype: At one end the junction does not follow the germline gene, possibly because of a read error. CDR3 bases: TGCGCTAGCAGCCAAGACAGGGAGGGAGAGCAGTACTTC. It specifies CASSQDREGEQYF. This chain connects TRBV4-3 to TRBJ2-5; D assignment may be TRBD1 or TRBD2 (7 bases each). The CDR3 totals 13 residues. Germline CDR1 and CDR2: LGHNA and YSLEER.

The rearrangement uses TRBV7-9 and TRBJ1-2; D gene ambiguous. The CDR3 has 13 amino acids. CDR1 SEHNR and CDR2 FQNEAQ come from the germline V gene (reference sequence). V dropped 4 bases and J dropped 2 bases, with 8 bases sitting between them. This chain's CDR3 is CASSYGENYGYTF. The CDR3 bases are TGTGCCAGCAGCTATGGGGAGAACTATGGCTACACCTTC.

The chain combines TRBV9 with TRBJ2-7, with D perhaps TRBD1 or TRBD2 (5 bases each). V was shortened by 3 bases and J by 1 base, with 14 bases between the two germline ends. The CDR3 is 15 residues long. Germline assignment: CDR1 SGDLS and CDR2 YYNGEE. This CDR3 is CASSAGPRGSYEQYF. The CDR3 DNA reads as TGTGCCAGCAGCGCGGGACCGAGAGGATCCTACGAGCAGTACTTC. Supplemented by reference TRBV9 and TRBJ2-7, the full variable domain reads DSGVTQTPKHLITATGQRVTLRCSPRSGDLSVYWYQQSLDQGLQFLIQYYNGEERAKGNILERFSAQQFPDLHSELNLSSLELGDSALYFCASSAGPRGSYEQYFGPGTRLTVT.